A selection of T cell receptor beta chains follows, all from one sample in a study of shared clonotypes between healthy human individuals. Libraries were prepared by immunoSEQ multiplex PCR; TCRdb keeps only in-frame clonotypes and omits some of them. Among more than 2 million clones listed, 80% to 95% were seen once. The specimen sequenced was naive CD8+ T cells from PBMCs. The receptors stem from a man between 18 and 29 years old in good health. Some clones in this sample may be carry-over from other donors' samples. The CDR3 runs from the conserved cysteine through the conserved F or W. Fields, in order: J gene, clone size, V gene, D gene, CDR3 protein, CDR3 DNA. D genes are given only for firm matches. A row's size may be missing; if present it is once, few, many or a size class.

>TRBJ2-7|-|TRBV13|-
CASSLGAPEQYF
TGTGCCAGCAGCTTGGGGGCCCCCGAGCAGTACTTC
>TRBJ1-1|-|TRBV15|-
CATSRVLRQDSEAFF
TGTGCCACCAGCAGAGTTTTAAGACAGGATAGTGAAGCTTTCTTT
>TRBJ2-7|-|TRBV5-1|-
CASSVEWAGPYEQYF
TGCGCCAGCAGCGTGGAGTGGGCAGGGCCCTACGAGCAGTACTTC
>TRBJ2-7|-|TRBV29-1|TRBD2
CSVGLAASSYEQYF
TGCAGCGTGGGACTAGCGGCCAGCTCCTACGAGCAGTACTTC
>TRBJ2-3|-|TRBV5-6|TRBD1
CASSSVPGQLGTDTQYF
TGTGCCAGCAGCTCAGTCCCGGGACAGTTAGGCACAGATACGCAGTATTTT
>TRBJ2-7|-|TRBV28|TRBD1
CASSSGQGAHEQYF
TGTGCCAGCAGCTCGGGGCAGGGGGCCCACGAGCAGTACTTC
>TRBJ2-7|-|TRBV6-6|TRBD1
CASSPRGLAYEQYF
TGTGCCAGCAGCCCAAGGGGGCTAGCCTACGAGCAGTACTTC
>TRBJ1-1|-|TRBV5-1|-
CASRDYTNTEAFF
TGCGCCAGCCGGGATTACACGAACACTGAAGCTTTCTTT
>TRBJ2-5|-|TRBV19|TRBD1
CASSPRDRGVETQYF
TGTGCCAGTAGTCCTAGGGACAGGGGAGTAGAGACCCAGTACTTC
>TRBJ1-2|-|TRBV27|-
CASSLSLAGAYGYTF
TGTGCCAGCAGTTTATCGCTGGCTGGGGCCTATGGCTACACCTTC
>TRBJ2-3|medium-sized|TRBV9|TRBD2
CASSESSGRAILTDTQYF
TGTGCCAGCAGCGAATCAAGCGGGAGGGCCATTTTAACAGATACGCAGTATTTT
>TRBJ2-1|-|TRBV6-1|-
CASSAGGRDSYNEQFF
TGTGCCAGCAGTGCCGGGGGCAGGGACTCCTACAATGAGCAGTTCTTC
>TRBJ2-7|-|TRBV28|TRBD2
CASRGEGFLYEQYF
TGTGCCAGCAGGGGGGAGGGGTTTCTTTACGAGCAGTACTTC
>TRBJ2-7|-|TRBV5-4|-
CASSGGTYEQYF
TGTGCCAGCAGCGGGGGGACCTACGAGCAGTACTTC
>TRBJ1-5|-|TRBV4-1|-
CASSQGRIGDQPQHF
TGCGCCAGCAGCCAAGGACGGATAGGGGATCAGCCCCAGCATTTT
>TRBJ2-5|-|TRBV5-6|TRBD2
CASTSEMGGVIETQYF
TGTGCCAGCACCTCGGAGATGGGGGGGGTTATCGAGACCCAGTACTTC
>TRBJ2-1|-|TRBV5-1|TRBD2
CASRAVPSGRGDEQFF
TGCGCCAGCAGGGCCGTTCCTAGCGGGAGGGGCGATGAGCAGTTCTTC
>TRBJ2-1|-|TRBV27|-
CASKIRDFGYNEQFF
TGTGCCAGCAAAATCCGGGACTTCGGGTACAATGAGCAGTTCTTC
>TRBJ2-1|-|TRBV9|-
CASSPTPGLQEEQFF
TGTGCCAGCAGCCCCACACCGGGACTCCAGGAGGAGCAGTTCTTC
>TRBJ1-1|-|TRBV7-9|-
CASSAGRGAFF
TGTGCCAGCAGCGCTGGGCGGGGTGCTTTCTTT
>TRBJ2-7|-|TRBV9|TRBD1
CASSPMGQGVIYEQYF
TGTGCCAGCAGCCCCATGGGACAGGGAGTAATCTACGAGCAGTACTTC
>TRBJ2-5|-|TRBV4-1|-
CASSQDFREAPIISQETQYF
TGCGCCAGCAGCCAAGATTTTAGGGAGGCGCCCATAATATCGCAAGAGACCCAGTACTTC
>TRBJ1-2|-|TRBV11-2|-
CASSLVRVLTGGYGYTF
TGTGCCAGCAGCTTAGTCAGGGTTCTCACCGGGGGATATGGCTACACCTTC